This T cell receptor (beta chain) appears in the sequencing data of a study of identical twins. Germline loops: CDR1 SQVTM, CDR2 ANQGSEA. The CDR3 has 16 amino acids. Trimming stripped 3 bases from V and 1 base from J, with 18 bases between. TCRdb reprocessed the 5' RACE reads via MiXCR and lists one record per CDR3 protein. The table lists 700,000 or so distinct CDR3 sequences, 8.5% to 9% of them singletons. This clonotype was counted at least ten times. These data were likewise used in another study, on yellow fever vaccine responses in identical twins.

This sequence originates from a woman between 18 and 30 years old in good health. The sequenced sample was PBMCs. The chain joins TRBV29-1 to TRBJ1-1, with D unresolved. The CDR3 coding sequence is TGCAGCGTTGAGTTACTCCCGATTAACAAGAACACTGAAGCTTTCTTT. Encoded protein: CSVELLPINKNTEAFF.